A selection of T cell receptor beta chains follows, all from one sample in a study of T cell responses to AZD1222 COVID-19 vaccine. Using immunoSEQ multiplex PCR, the repertoire was profiled, and TCRdb retains in-frame clones only, with some absent. The repertoire has some 190,000 clones, roughly 88% of them found once; the top ten carry approximately 7.7%. The sequenced sample was peripheral blood, obtained on day 0 of AZD1222 vaccination. Receptors were obtained from an adult in good health. Each CDR3 is given with its conserved first and last residue. Fields, in order: CDR3 length, D gene, V gene, clone size, J gene, CDR3 protein, CDR3 DNA. The D gene is left open where the match is weak. The listing skips clone size in some rows; elsewhere it reads once, few, many or a size class.

cdr3_length: 13
d_call: .
v_call: TRBV9
clone_size: .
j_call: TRBJ2-5
cdr3_aa: CASSPSWQETQYF
cdr3_nt: TGTGCCAGCAGCCCATCGTGGCAAGAGACCCAGTACTTC

cdr3_length: 12
d_call: .
v_call: TRBV10-1
clone_size: .
j_call: TRBJ1-1
cdr3_aa: CASSEDSTEAFF
cdr3_nt: TGCGCCAGCAGTGAGGACAGCACTGAAGCTTTCTTT

cdr3_length: 12
d_call: .
v_call: TRBV12-3/TRBV12-4
clone_size: .
j_call: TRBJ1-5
cdr3_aa: CASTTPNQPQHF
cdr3_nt: TGTGCCAGCACCACACCCAATCAGCCCCAGCATTTT

cdr3_length: 15
d_call: .
v_call: TRBV18
clone_size: .
j_call: TRBJ1-3
cdr3_aa: CASSPIGIPESSVYF
cdr3_nt: TGTGCCAGCTCACCGATAGGGATCCCGGAGTCATCCGTATATTTT

cdr3_length: 15
d_call: .
v_call: TRBV7-2
clone_size: .
j_call: TRBJ1-5
cdr3_aa: CASSFEGNSNQPQHF
cdr3_nt: TGTGCCAGCAGCTTCGAGGGTAATAGCAATCAGCCCCAGCATTTT

cdr3_length: 15
d_call: .
v_call: TRBV6-5
clone_size: .
j_call: TRBJ1-5
cdr3_aa: CASSIGHTGGQPQHF
cdr3_nt: TGTGCCAGCAGTATTGGACACACCGGGGGTCAGCCCCAGCATTTT

cdr3_length: 16
d_call: .
v_call: TRBV4-1
clone_size: .
j_call: TRBJ2-2
cdr3_aa: CASSQDEFYRVGELFF
cdr3_nt: TGCGCCAGCAGCCAAGATGAATTCTACAGGGTGGGGGAGCTGTTTTTT

cdr3_length: 13
d_call: .
v_call: TRBV10-3
clone_size: once
j_call: TRBJ2-5
cdr3_aa: CAISAHGQETQYF
cdr3_nt: TGTGCCATCAGTGCGCACGGACAAGAGACCCAGTACTTC

cdr3_length: 15
d_call: .
v_call: TRBV11-1
clone_size: .
j_call: TRBJ1-2
cdr3_aa: CASSFDRSANYGYTF
cdr3_nt: TGTGCCAGCAGCTTCGACAGGTCAGCTAACTATGGCTACACCTTC

cdr3_length: 16
d_call: .
v_call: TRBV5-4
clone_size: few
j_call: TRBJ1-2
cdr3_aa: CASSLETPSRVYGYTF
cdr3_nt: TGTGCCAGCAGCCTCGAGACCCCAAGTAGGGTCTATGGCTACACCTTC

cdr3_length: 13
d_call: .
v_call: TRBV19
clone_size: .
j_call: TRBJ2-1
cdr3_aa: CASSMLSGFEQFF
cdr3_nt: TGTGCCAGTAGTATGTTGTCGGGTTTCGAGCAGTTCTTC

cdr3_length: 14
d_call: .
v_call: TRBV2
clone_size: .
j_call: TRBJ1-2
cdr3_aa: CASSPNRDYYGYTF
cdr3_nt: TGTGCCAGCAGTCCTAACAGGGATTACTATGGCTACACCTTC

cdr3_length: 15
d_call: .
v_call: TRBV4-2
clone_size: .
j_call: TRBJ1-5
cdr3_aa: CASSQEGLSNQPQHF
cdr3_nt: TGTGCCAGCAGCCAAGAGGGACTCAGCAATCAGCCCCAGCATTTT

cdr3_length: 15
d_call: .
v_call: TRBV4-1
clone_size: .
j_call: TRBJ1-6
cdr3_aa: CASSQAQGDYSPLHF
cdr3_nt: TGCGCCAGCAGCCAAGCCCAGGGCGATTATTCACCCCTCCACTTT

cdr3_length: 13
d_call: .
v_call: TRBV24-1
clone_size: .
j_call: TRBJ1-1
cdr3_aa: CATSEATGSKAFF
cdr3_nt: TGTGCCACCAGTGAAGCGACAGGTTCTAAAGCTTTCTTT

cdr3_length: 16
d_call: TRBD2
v_call: TRBV27
clone_size: .
j_call: TRBJ2-7
cdr3_aa: CASRGGLAGFTYEQYF
cdr3_nt: TGTGCCAGCAGAGGGGGCCTAGCGGGGTTCACCTACGAGCAGTACTTC

cdr3_length: 14
d_call: TRBD1
v_call: TRBV28
clone_size: .
j_call: TRBJ2-7
cdr3_aa: CASSWGQGSYEQYF
cdr3_nt: TGTGCCAGCAGTTGGGGACAGGGATCTTACGAGCAGTACTTC

cdr3_length: 13
d_call: .
v_call: TRBV25-1
clone_size: .
j_call: TRBJ1-5
cdr3_aa: CASSEGENQPQHF
cdr3_nt: TGTGCCAGCAGCGAGGGCGAGAATCAGCCCCAGCATTTT

cdr3_length: 12
d_call: .
v_call: TRBV7-9
clone_size: .
j_call: TRBJ2-5
cdr3_aa: CASSLPPETQYF
cdr3_nt: TGTGCCAGCAGCTTACCTCCAGAGACCCAGTACTTC

cdr3_length: 13
d_call: TRBD1
v_call: TRBV28
clone_size: .
j_call: TRBJ1-3
cdr3_aa: CAGRTGFGNTIYF
cdr3_nt: TGTGCCGGGAGGACAGGGTTTGGAAACACCATATATTTT

cdr3_length: 15
d_call: .
v_call: TRBV3-1/TRBV3-2
clone_size: .
j_call: TRBJ1-1
cdr3_aa: CASSQRGARNTEAFF
cdr3_nt: TGTGCCAGCAGCCAACGGGGTGCCAGGAACACTGAAGCTTTCTTT

cdr3_length: 15
d_call: TRBD1
v_call: TRBV2
clone_size: .
j_call: TRBJ2-2
cdr3_aa: CASSVEQGGTGELFF
cdr3_nt: TGTGCCAGCAGTGTAGAACAGGGGGGTACCGGGGAGCTGTTTTTT